Below are 20 T cell receptor beta chains sequenced from a single sample in a study of control samples from healthy donors and cancer patients. Generated by immunoSEQ multiplex PCR, the TCRdb table keeps only in-frame clones and is missing some. The repertoire has about 190,000 clones, around 90% of them found once; the top ten carry over 1.5%. The sequencing sample was made of blood. The receptors originated from a man aged 25-40 years in good health.

The chain joins TRBV6-2 or TRBV6-3 to TRBJ2-4, with 8 bases aligning to TRBD1. The V gene end was trimmed by 4 bases and the J gene end by 0 bases; junction bases not matched to a gene: 17. CDR1 is MNHEY and CDR2 is SVGEGT in the germline V gene. The CDR3 spans 20 residues. CDR3 loop: CASSSYGNQGALLAKNIQYF. The CDR3 DNA sequence: TGTGCCAGCAGTTCATACGGGAACCAGGGGGCGCTTCTAGCCAAAAACATTCAGTACTTC.

The rearrangement links TRBV9 to TRBJ2-2, with D possibly being TRBD1 or TRBD2 (5 bases each). The CDR3 has 15 amino acids. V was shortened by 3 bases and J by 3 bases, with 12 bases between the two germline ends. CDR1 and CDR2 (germline): SGDLS, YYNGEE. CDR3 in DNA: TGTGCCAGCAGCGGAGGGATAGGGGACACCGGGGAGCTGTTTTTT. Amino acids: CASSGGIGDTGELFF.

This chain links TRBV18 with TRBJ1-4; 8 bases line up with TRBD1. This CDR3 is built from 14 residues. Trimming at V came to 5 bases and at J to 3 bases, leaving 2 bases not matched to a gene. CDR1 is KGHSH and CDR2 is LQKENI in the germline V gene. The DNA of the CDR3 is TGTGCCAGCTCAGGACAGGGATCTAATGAAAAACTGTTTTTT. Amino acid sequence: CASSGQGSNEKLFF. Variable domain in full (rest from reference TRBV18 and TRBJ1-4): NAGVMQNPRHLVRRRGQEARLRCSPMKGHSHVYWYRQLPEEGLKFMVYLQKENIIDESGMPKERFSAEFPKEGPSILRIQQVVRGDSAAYFCASSGQGSNEKLFFGSGTQLSVL.

The gene calls are TRBV5-8 and TRBJ1-4, with no clear D. The germline V and J ends were trimmed by 1 base and 3 bases, with 10 bases remaining between them. The CDR3 contains 15 residues. Germline loops: CDR1 SGHTS, CDR2 YDEGEE. The CDR3 DNA reads as TGTGCCAGCAGCTTGTCGGGAGCAGCTAATGAAAAACTGTTTTTT. Protein sequence: CASSLSGAANEKLFF.

The chain employs TRBV5-1 and TRBJ2-5; a weak D match, TRBD2 (5 bases). The CDR3 covers 14 residues. Germline V gives CDR1 SGHRS, CDR2 YFSETQ. V gave up 4 bases and J gave up 5 bases, with 15 bases separating them. The CDR3 is CASSVGVPGETQYF. In nucleotides, the CDR3 is TGCGCCAGCAGCGTTGGTGTCCCGGGGGAGACCCAGTACTTC.

The chain employs TRBV7-9 and TRBJ2-2, with 10 positions matching TRBD1. V shed 5 bases, J shed 6 bases, and the junction held 3 bases outside the gene matches. Germline V gene data show CDR1 as SEHNR and CDR2 as FQNEAQ (reference sequence). The CDR3 runs to 14 residues. In DNA form, the CDR3 reads TGTGCCAGCAGCCGAGGACAGGGGGCCGGGGAGCTGTTTTTT. Amino acids: CASSRGQGAGELFF.

The V and J genes are TRBV29-1 and TRBJ1-2; D uncertain. Trimming left V 0 bases short and J 7 bases short, with 9 bases between. Germline values: CDR1 SQVTM, CDR2 ANQGSEA. The CDR3 contains 12 residues. The CDR3 here is CSVEESSGGYTF. Written as DNA, the CDR3 is TGCAGCGTTGAAGAAAGTTCCGGTGGCTACACCTTC.

This rearrangement joins TRBV10-3 to TRBJ1-6, with 7 bases matching TRBD1. Germline CDR1 is ENHRY and CDR2 is SYGVKD. The CDR3 spans 15 residues. V shed 3 bases, J shed 7 bases, and the junction held 6 bases outside the gene matches. In nucleotides, the CDR3 is TGTGCCATCAGTGATGCGGGACAGAAAAATTCACCCCTCCACTTT. Encoded protein: CAISDAGQKNSPLHF.

The rearrangement links TRBV12-3 or TRBV12-4 to TRBJ1-2; 7 bases line up with TRBD1. Losses at the gene ends were 5 bases for V and 2 bases for J; bases not matched to a gene: 2. This CDR3 is built from 13 residues. The CDR3 here is CASSNRGNYGYTF. CDR3 coding DNA: TGTGCCAGCAGTAACAGGGGAAACTATGGCTACACCTTC.

The rearrangement uses TRBV12-3 or TRBV12-4 and TRBJ1-2, with 7 nucleotides matching TRBD1. CDR3 size: 13 residues. With V trimmed by 5 bases and J by 2 bases, 2 bases remained unmatched. The CDR3 loop reads CASSAGQNYGYTF. DNA of the CDR3: TGTGCCAGCAGTGCGGGACAGAACTATGGCTACACCTTC.

The chain combines TRBV12-3 or TRBV12-4 with TRBJ1-1; the D gene is possibly TRBD1 (6 bases). This CDR3 has 13 amino acids. V was cut by 3 bases and J by 4 bases, with 9 bases left in between. The CDR3 DNA sequence: TGTGCCAGCAGTTTGGTCAGGGGCACTGAAGCTTTCTTT. Encoded protein: CASSLVRGTEAFF.

This chain links TRBV19 with TRBJ1-6; the match to TRBD1 covers 7 bases. Germline V CDR1 and CDR2: LNHDA, SQIVND (reference sequence). The CDR3 length is 14 residues. With V trimmed by 6 bases and J by 5 bases, 4 bases remained unmatched. The chain's CDR3 is CASSPGQNNSPLHF. Written as DNA, the CDR3 is TGTGCCAGTAGCCCGGGACAGAATAATTCACCCCTCCACTTT.

Remarks on this clone: The junction departs from germline at one end; a sequencing error may be responsible. This chain connects TRBV6-6 to TRBJ1-2; D is unclear. In germline, CDR1 is MNHNY, CDR2 SVGAGI (reference sequence). The CDR3 totals 15 residues. Here the CDR3 DNA reads TGTGCCAGCAGTTTCTTAGGACTCCCTAACGATGGCTACACCTTC. Amino acids: CASSFLGLPNDGYTF.

The genes are TRBV2 and TRBJ1-2; 7 bases are a match to TRBD1. Per the germline V gene, CDR1 is SNHLY and CDR2 is FYNNEI. V lost 4 bases and J lost 2; bases outside the gene matches: 4. The CDR3 runs 14 residues. The CDR3 loop reads CASSGQGINYGYTF. The DNA of the CDR3 is TGTGCCAGCAGTGGACAGGGAATAAACTATGGCTACACCTTC.

With regard to this clone: This CDR3 is also generated by other DNA sequences in the sample. V gene TRBV6-2 or TRBV6-3 combines with J gene TRBJ1-2, with no clear D. The CDR3 has 12 amino acids. Looked up from germline, CDR1 is MNHEY and CDR2 is SVGEGT. The V gene lost 5 bases and the J gene lost 4 bases, with 8 bases spanning the gap. Here the CDR3 reads CASSRDVYGYTF. CDR3 bases: TGTGCCAGCAGTCGGGATGTCTATGGCTACACCTTC.

This rearrangement joins TRBV6-4 to TRBJ2-1; the match to TRBD2 covers 7 bases. Germline CDR1 MRHNA, CDR2 SNTAGT. The CDR3 loop spans 19 amino acids. Trimming removed 5 bases from V and 0 bases from J; junction bases left unmatched: 16. CDR3: CASSLYGGSGASSYNEQFF. CDR3 bases: TGTGCCAGCAGTTTGTACGGAGGAAGCGGGGCTAGCTCCTACAATGAGCAGTTCTTC.

The gene calls are TRBV24-1 and TRBJ2-2; D may be TRBD1 (5 bases). Germline V gene lookup returns CDR1 KGHDR and CDR2 SFDVKD. Trimming left V 1 base short and J 0 bases short, with 8 bases between. The CDR3 length is 16 residues. The CDR3 here is CATSDFPGPNTGELFF. CDR3 sequence (DNA): TGTGCCACCAGTGATTTTCCAGGGCCGAACACCGGGGAGCTGTTTTTT.

The rearrangement links TRBV6-6 to TRBJ1-5, with TRBD1 matching 10 bases. The CDR3 length is 16 residues. V dropped 2 bases and J dropped 4; count of bases not matched to a gene: 5. Germline CDR1 MNHNY, CDR2 SVGAGI (reference sequence). CDR3 region: CASSYRRQGANQPQHF. The CDR3 DNA reads as TGTGCCAGCAGTTACCGCCGACAGGGGGCGAATCAGCCCCAGCATTTT.

The chain uses TRBV30 and TRBJ1-2, with D perhaps TRBD1 (6 bases). CDR1 and CDR2 from the germline V gene are GTSNPN and SVGIG (reference sequence). The CDR3 spans 17 residues. V was trimmed by 3 bases and J by 5 bases, leaving 25 bases between them. DNA for the CDR3: TGTGCCTGGAGCCAGAGAAATACCCACAGGGTATGGTATGGCTACACCTTC. Translated, it gives CAWSQRNTHRVWYGYTF.

The J gene is TRBJ2-7, the V gene TRBV6-5, with TRBD2 as a possible D gene (6 bases). From germline, CDR1 is MNHEY and CDR2 SVGAGI. V lost 5 bases and J lost 2, with 13 bases in between. This CDR3 has 14 residues. The CDR3 loop reads CASSPGGKPYEQYF. The CDR3 DNA reads TGTGCCAGCAGTCCTGGGGGGAAGCCCTACGAGCAGTACTTC.